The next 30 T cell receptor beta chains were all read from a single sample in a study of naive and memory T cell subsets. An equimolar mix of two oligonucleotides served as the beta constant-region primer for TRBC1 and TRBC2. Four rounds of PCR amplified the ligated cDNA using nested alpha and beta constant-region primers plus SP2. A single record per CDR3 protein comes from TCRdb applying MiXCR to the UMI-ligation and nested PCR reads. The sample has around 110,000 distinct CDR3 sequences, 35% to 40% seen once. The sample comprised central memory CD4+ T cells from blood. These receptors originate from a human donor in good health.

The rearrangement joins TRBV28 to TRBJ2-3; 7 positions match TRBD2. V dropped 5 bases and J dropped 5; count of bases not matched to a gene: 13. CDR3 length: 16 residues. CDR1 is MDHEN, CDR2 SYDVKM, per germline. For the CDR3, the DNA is TGTGCCAGCAGTCTTGGGACTATCACTGGGGGAGATACGCAGTATTTT. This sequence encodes CASSLGTITGGDTQYF.

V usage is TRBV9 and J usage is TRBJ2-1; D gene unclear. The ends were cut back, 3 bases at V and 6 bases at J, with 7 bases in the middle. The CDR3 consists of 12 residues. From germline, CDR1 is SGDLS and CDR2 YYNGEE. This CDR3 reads CASSDSSNEQFF. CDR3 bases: TGTGCCAGCAGCGATAGTTCCAATGAGCAGTTCTTC.

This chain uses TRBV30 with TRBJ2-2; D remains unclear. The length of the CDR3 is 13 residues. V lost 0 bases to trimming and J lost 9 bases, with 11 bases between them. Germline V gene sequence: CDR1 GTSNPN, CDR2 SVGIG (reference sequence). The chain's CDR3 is CAWSVGQLRELFF. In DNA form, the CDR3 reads TGTGCCTGGAGTGTTGGCCAACTGAGGGAGCTGTTTTTT.

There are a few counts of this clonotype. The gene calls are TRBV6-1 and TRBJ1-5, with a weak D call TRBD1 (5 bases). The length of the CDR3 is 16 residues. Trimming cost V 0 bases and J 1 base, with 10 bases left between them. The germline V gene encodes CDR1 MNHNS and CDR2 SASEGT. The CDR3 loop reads CASSEARWGSNQPQHF. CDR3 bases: TGTGCCAGCAGTGAAGCGCGTTGGGGCAGCAATCAGCCCCAGCATTTT.

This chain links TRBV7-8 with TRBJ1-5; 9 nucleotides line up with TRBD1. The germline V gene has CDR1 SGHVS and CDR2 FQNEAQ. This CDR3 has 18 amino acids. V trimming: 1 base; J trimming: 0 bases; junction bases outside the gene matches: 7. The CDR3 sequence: CASSLVVGTGISNQPQHF. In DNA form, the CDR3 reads TGTGCCAGCAGCTTAGTAGTAGGGACAGGGATTAGCAATCAGCCCCAGCATTTT.

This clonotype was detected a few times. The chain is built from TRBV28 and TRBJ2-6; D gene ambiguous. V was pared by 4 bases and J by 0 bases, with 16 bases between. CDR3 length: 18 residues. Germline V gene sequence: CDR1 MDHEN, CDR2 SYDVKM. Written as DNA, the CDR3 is TGTGCCAGCAGTTCAGTTGGGCGGCCGATCTCTGGGGCCAACGTCCTGACTTTC. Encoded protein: CASSSVGRPISGANVLTF. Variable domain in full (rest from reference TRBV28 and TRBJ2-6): DVKVTQSSRYLVKRTGEKVFLECVQDMDHENMFWYRQDPGLGLRLIYFSYDVKMKEKGDIPEGYSVSREKKERFSLILESASTNQTSMYLCASSSVGRPISGANVLTFGAGSRLTVL.

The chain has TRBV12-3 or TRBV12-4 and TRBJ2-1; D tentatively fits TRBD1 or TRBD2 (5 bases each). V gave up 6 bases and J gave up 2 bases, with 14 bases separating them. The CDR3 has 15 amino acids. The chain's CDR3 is CASRRDPRAYNEQFF. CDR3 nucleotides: TGTGCCAGCAGGAGGGACCCGAGGGCCTACAATGAGCAGTTCTTC.

CDR3 sequence: CASSQDASSGQTQYF. The CDR3 coding sequence is TGTGCCAGCAGCCAAGATGCTTCTAGCGGGCAGACCCAGTACTTC. This chain connects TRBV3-1 to TRBJ2-5; 8 bases match TRBD2. V lost 0 bases to trimming and J lost 6 bases; unmatched junction nucleotides: 6. The CDR3 runs 15 residues. Germline values: CDR1 LGHDT, CDR2 YNNKEL (reference sequence).

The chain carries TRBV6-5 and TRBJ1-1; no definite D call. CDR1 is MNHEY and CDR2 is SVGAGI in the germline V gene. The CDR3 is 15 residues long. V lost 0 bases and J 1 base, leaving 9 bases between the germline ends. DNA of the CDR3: TGTGCCAGCAGTTACTCTTCAGCTAGGAACACTGAAGCTTTCTTT. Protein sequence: CASSYSSARNTEAFF.

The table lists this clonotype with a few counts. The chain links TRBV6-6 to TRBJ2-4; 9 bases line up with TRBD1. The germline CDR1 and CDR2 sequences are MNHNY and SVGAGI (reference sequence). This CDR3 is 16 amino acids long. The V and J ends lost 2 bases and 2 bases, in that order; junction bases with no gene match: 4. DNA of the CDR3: TGTGCCAGCAGTTACAGGACAGGGGTGTCCAAAAACATTCAGTACTTC. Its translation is CASSYRTGVSKNIQYF.

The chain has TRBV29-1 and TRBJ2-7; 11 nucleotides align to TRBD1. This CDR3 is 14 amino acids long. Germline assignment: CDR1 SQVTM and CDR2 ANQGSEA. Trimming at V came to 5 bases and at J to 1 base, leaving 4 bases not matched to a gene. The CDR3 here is CSVPGTGGSYEQYF. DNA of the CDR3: TGCAGCGTTCCCGGGACAGGGGGATCCTACGAGCAGTACTTC.

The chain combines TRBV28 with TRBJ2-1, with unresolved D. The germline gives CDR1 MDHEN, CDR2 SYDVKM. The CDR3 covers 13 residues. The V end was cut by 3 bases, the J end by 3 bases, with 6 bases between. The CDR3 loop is CASSFGSYNEQFF. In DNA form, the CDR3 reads TGTGCCAGCAGTTTCGGCAGCTACAATGAGCAGTTCTTC.

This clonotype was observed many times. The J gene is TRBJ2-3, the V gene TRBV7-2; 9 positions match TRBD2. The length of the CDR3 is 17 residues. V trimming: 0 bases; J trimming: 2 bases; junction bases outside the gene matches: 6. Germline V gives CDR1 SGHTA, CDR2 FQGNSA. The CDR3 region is CASSLAASGTITDTQYF. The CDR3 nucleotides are TGTGCCAGCAGCTTAGCGGCTAGCGGGACGATCACAGATACGCAGTATTTT.

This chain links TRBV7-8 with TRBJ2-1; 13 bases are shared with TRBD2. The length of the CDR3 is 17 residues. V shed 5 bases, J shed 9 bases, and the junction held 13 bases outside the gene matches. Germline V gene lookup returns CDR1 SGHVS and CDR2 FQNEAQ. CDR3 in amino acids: CASSIRTSGSRTGEQFF. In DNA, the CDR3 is TGTGCCAGCAGCATAAGGACTAGCGGGAGTCGTACCGGTGAGCAGTTCTTC. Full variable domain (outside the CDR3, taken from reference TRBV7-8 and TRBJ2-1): GAGVSQSPRYKVAKRGQDVALRCDPISGHVSLFWYQQALGQGPEFLTYFQNEAQLDKSGLPSDRFFAERPEGSVSTLKIQRTQQEDSAVYLCASSIRTSGSRTGEQFFGPGTRLTVL.

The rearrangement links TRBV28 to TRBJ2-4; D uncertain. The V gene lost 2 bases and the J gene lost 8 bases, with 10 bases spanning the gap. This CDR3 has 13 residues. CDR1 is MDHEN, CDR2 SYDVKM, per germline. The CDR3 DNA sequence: TGTGCCAGCAGTTTAACCGGACCTTACATTCAGTACTTC. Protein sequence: CASSLTGPYIQYF.

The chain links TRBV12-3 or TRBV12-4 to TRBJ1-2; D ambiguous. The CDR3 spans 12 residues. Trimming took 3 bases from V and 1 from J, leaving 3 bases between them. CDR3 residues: CASSLDNYGYTF. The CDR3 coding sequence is TGTGCCAGCAGTTTGGATAACTATGGCTACACCTTC.

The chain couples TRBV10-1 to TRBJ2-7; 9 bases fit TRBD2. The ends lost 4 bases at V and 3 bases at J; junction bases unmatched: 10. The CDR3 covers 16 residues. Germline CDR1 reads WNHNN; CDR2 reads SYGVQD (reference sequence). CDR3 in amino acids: CASSASVAGAVYEQYF. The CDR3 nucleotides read TGCGCCAGCAGTGCATCGGTAGCGGGGGCGGTCTACGAGCAGTACTTC.

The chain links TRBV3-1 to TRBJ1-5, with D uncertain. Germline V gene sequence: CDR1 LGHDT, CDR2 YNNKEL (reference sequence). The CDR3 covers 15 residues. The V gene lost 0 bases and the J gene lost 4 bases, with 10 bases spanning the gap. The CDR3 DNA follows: TGTGCCAGCAGCCAAGATCGGAAGATTAATCAGCCCCAGCATTTT. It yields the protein CASSQDRKINQPQHF.

The CDR3 here is CASSIRGQPSSYEQYF. The DNA for the CDR3 is TGTGCCAGTAGTATACGGGGACAGCCTAGCTCCTACGAGCAGTACTTC. The chain links TRBV19 to TRBJ2-7; 7 bases map to TRBD1. The CDR3 extends over 16 amino acids. The trim removed 2 bases at V and 0 bases at J, leaving 7 bases unmatched. Germline-derived CDR1 and CDR2 are LNHDA and SQIVND (reference sequence).

The CDR3 protein is CSARFAGAGEAFF. DNA of the CDR3: TGCAGTGCTAGATTCGCGGGGGCGGGTGAAGCTTTCTTT. The rearrangement links TRBV20-1 to TRBJ1-1, with a tentative D call TRBD1 (6 bases). The CDR3 contains 13 residues. Germline values: CDR1 DFQATT, CDR2 SNEGSKA (reference sequence). V was cut by 2 bases and J by 7 bases, with 14 bases left in between.

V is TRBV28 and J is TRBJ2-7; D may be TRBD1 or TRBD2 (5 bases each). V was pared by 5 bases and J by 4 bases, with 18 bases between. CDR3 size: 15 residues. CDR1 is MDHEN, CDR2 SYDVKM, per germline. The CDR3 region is CASSQRGLRTYEQYF. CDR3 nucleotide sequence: TGTGCCAGCAGTCAAAGGGGTCTCCGGACTTACGAGCAGTACTTC.

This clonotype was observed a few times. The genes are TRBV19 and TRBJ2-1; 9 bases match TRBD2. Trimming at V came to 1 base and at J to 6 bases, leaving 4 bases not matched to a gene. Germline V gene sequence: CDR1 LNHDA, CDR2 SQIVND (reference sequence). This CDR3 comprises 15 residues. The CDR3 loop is CASSIVSGSSNEQFF. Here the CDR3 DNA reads TGTGCCAGTAGTATAGTTAGCGGGAGCTCCAATGAGCAGTTCTTC.

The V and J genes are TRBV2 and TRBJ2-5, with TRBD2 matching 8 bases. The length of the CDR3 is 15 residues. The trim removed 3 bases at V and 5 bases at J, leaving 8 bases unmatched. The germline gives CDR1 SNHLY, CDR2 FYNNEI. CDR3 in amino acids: CASSDGAGVRETQYF. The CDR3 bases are TGTGCCAGCAGTGACGGAGCGGGAGTACGGGAGACCCAGTACTTC.

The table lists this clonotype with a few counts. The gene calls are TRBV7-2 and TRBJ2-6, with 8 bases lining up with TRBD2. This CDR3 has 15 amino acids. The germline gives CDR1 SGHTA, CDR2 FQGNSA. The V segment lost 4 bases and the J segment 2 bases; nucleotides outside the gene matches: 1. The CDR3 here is CASSSGGAGANVLTF. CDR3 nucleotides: TGTGCCAGCAGCTCGGGAGGGGCTGGGGCCAACGTCCTGACTTTC. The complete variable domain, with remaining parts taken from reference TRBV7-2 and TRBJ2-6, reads GAGVSQSPSNKVTEKGKDVELRCDPISGHTALYWYRQSLGQGLEFLIYFQGNSAPDKSGLPSDRFSAERTGGSVSTLTIQRTQQEDSAVYLCASSSGGAGANVLTFGAGSRLTVL.

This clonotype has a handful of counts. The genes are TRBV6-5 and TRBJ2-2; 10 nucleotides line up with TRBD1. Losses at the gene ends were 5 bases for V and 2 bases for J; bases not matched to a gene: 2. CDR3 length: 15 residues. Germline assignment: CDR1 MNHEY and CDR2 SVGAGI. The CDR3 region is CASSRQGANTGELFF. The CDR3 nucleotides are TGTGCCAGCAGTCGACAGGGGGCAAACACCGGGGAGCTGTTTTTT.

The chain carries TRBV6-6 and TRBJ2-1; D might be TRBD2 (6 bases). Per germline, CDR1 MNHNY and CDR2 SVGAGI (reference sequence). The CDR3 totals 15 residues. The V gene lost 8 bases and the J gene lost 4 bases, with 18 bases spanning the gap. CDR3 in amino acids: CASRRELADYNEQFF. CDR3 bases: TGTGCCAGCCGCAGGGAGTTAGCGGATTACAATGAGCAGTTCTTC.

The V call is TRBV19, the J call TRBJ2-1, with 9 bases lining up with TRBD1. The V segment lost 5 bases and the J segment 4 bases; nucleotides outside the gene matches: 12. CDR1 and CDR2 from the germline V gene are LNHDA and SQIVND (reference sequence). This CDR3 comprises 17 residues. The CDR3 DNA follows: TGTGCCAGTAGTCTGAACGGCGGGACAGGGTTATACAATGAGCAGTTCTTC. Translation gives CASSLNGGTGLYNEQFF. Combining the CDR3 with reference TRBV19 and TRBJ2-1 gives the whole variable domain DGGITQSPKYLFRKEGQNVTLSCEQNLNHDAMYWYRQDPGQGLRLIYYSQIVNDFQKGDIAEGYSVSREKKESFPLTVTSAQKNPTAFYLCASSLNGGTGLYNEQFFGPGTRLTVL.

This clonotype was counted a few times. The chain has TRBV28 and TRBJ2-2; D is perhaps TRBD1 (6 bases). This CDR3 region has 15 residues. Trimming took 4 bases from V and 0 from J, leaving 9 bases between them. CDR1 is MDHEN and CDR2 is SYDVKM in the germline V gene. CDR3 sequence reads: CASSSGHPNTGELFF. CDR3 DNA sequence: TGTGCCAGCAGTTCGGGACACCCGAACACCGGGGAGCTGTTTTTT.

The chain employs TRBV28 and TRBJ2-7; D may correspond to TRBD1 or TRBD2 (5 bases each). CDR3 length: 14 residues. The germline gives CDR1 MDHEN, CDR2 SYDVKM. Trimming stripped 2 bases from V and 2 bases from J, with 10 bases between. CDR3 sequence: CASSLGTHPYEQYF. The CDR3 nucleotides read TGTGCCAGCAGTTTAGGGACGCACCCCTACGAGCAGTACTTC.

CDR3 DNA: TGTGCCAGCAGTAAGGGGCGGAACGAGGGGACCCAGTACTTC. Its translation is CASSKGRNEGTQYF. The chain uses TRBV27 and TRBJ2-5, with D perhaps given as TRBD1 or TRBD2 (5 bases each). CDR1 and CDR2 from the germline V gene are MNHEY and SMNVEV (reference sequence). The CDR3 loop spans 14 amino acids. Trimming took off 5 bases at V and 7 bases at J, with 17 bases between the two ends.